This TCR beta chain came from a study of early T cells in non-severe SARS-CoV-2 infection. As for the study in general: Bulk RNA isolated from unsorted whole blood underwent sequencing; chains were not paired.

Findings of the study overall: Sequences matched to VDJdb favored anti-spike CD8 responses, while private and CD4 specificities were missed.

The table lists this clonotype with many counts. Its antigen is unidentified. The CDR3 contains 13 residues. The V segment lost 6 bases and the J segment 4 bases; nucleotides outside the gene matches: 4. The germline CDR1 and CDR2 sequences are LGHDT and YNNKEL (reference sequence). Tagging with unique molecular identifiers was applied to individual cDNA molecules. TCRdb reprocessed the 5' RACE reads with MiXCR, giving one entry per CDR3 protein. This table has just under 60,000 distinct CDR3 sequences, 7.7% appearing once. Sequenced input: whole blood. The rearrangement joins TRBV3-1 to TRBJ1-1, with 8 bases identical to TRBD1. The origin of this receptor is an adult who was a healthcare worker with PCR-confirmed SARS-CoV-2 infection or an uninfected control (not recorded which). CDR3: CASRRQGSTEAFF. DNA of the CDR3: TGTGCCAGCAGGCGACAGGGGAGCACTGAAGCTTTCTTT.